This TCR beta chain was obtained from a study of identical twins. Findings and limits, study-wide: For monozygotic twins, models underestimated out-of-frame TCR alpha sharing. Invariant T cells like MAIT and iNKT could partly confound the zero-insertion analyses.

MiXCR was run by TCRdb on the 5' RACE reads, yielding one entry per CDR3 protein. The sample lists approximately 220,000 distinct CDR3 sequences, around a tenth occurring once. Trimming shortened V by 2 bases and J by 5 bases, and 11 bases separated the two germline ends. This CDR3 is built from 15 residues. Germline lookup yields CDR1 SGDLS and CDR2 YYNGEE. This clonotype was picked up many times. What it recognizes is unknown. The source of this sequence is a woman between 18 and 29 years old in good health. The sequenced sample was memory (CD45RO+) T cells sorted from blood. The V gene is TRBV9, the J gene TRBJ1-6; possibly TRBD1 for D (5 bases). The CDR3: CASSVGGGNNSPLHF. The CDR3 DNA follows: TGTGCCAGCAGCGTTGGGGGAGGGAATAATTCACCCCTCCACTTT.